This T cell receptor beta chain was retrieved from a study of control samples from healthy donors and cancer patients. V lost 4 bases to trimming and J lost 4 bases, with 9 bases between them. The germline CDR1 and CDR2 sequences are SGHDT and YYEEEE. This CDR3 comprises 12 residues. Libraries were prepared by immunoSEQ multiplex PCR; TCRdb keeps only in-frame clonotypes and omits some of them. The sample has 150,000 to 200,000 clones; just over 85% are singletons. The receptor was derived from a young man in good health. The chain employs TRBV5-6 and TRBJ2-7; D is undetermined. The sequenced sample consisted of blood. CDR3 amino acids: CASSKGPYEQYF. The CDR3 region has the DNA TGTGCCAGCAGCAAGGGCCCTTACGAGCAGTACTTC.